The rows below give T cell receptor beta chains drawn from one sample of a study of monozygotic twins with inflammatory bowel disease. TCRdb reprocessed the 5' RACE reads and reports one entry per CDR3 protein, with no DNA. The sample has a few hundred thousand distinct CDR3 sequences, and its top ten clones hold around 1.5%. What was sequenced was blood. Receptor source: a human donor with ulcerative colitis or Crohn's disease, or a healthy co-twin of an affected twin (not recorded which). CDR3s include the opening cysteine and the closing phenylalanine or tryptophan. The order of the fields is V gene, J gene, CDR3 protein.

V gene: TRBV20-1
J gene: TRBJ2-5
CDR3 protein: CSARSPGQGKETQYF

V gene: TRBV19
J gene: TRBJ1-6
CDR3 protein: CASSDGYNSPLHF

V gene: TRBV4-1
J gene: TRBJ2-7
CDR3 protein: CASSPPTGFAYEQYF

V gene: TRBV5-1
J gene: TRBJ2-1
CDR3 protein: CASRLAGGEGEQFF

V gene: TRBV10-3
J gene: TRBJ1-1
CDR3 protein: CAIRSRQEMNTEAFF

V gene: TRBV15
J gene: TRBJ2-1
CDR3 protein: CATSSIGQENNEQFF

V gene: TRBV6-1
J gene: TRBJ1-5
CDR3 protein: CASPKTAETYSNQPQHF

V gene: TRBV7-6
J gene: TRBJ2-3
CDR3 protein: CASSRTSFTDTQYF

V gene: TRBV12-3/TRBV12-4
J gene: TRBJ2-7
CDR3 protein: CASSRTTGGETLSYEQYF

V gene: TRBV20-1
J gene: TRBJ2-3
CDR3 protein: CSARDEGTSGAYSTDTQYF

V gene: TRBV5-5
J gene: TRBJ1-4
CDR3 protein: CASGPRQMNEKLFF

V gene: TRBV9
J gene: TRBJ1-1
CDR3 protein: CASSVGGANTEAFF

V gene: TRBV7-9
J gene: TRBJ1-1
CDR3 protein: CASSSLPGRTEAFF

V gene: TRBV20-1
J gene: TRBJ1-5
CDR3 protein: CSASSMEGLSNQPQHF

V gene: TRBV4-1
J gene: TRBJ2-6
CDR3 protein: CASSRTQTSSGANVLTF

V gene: TRBV12-3/TRBV12-4
J gene: TRBJ1-2
CDR3 protein: CASSFSGRDHGYTF

V gene: TRBV7-9
J gene: TRBJ1-1
CDR3 protein: CASSFVAEAFF

V gene: TRBV18
J gene: TRBJ1-3
CDR3 protein: CASSPRDTGNTIYF

V gene: TRBV5-1
J gene: TRBJ2-2
CDR3 protein: CASSFRLAGDTGELFF

V gene: TRBV28
J gene: TRBJ2-3
CDR3 protein: CASSTLAGGTDTQYF

V gene: TRBV15
J gene: TRBJ2-7
CDR3 protein: CATSGKDSYEQYF

V gene: TRBV10-3
J gene: TRBJ2-5
CDR3 protein: CAIIDELAGTGTQYF

V gene: TRBV7-6
J gene: TRBJ2-7
CDR3 protein: CASSLGGYSYEQYF

V gene: TRBV27
J gene: TRBJ2-2
CDR3 protein: CACQAGTQNTGELFF

V gene: TRBV12-3/TRBV12-4
J gene: TRBJ1-1
CDR3 protein: CASSPGWGAEINTEAFF

V gene: TRBV3-1
J gene: TRBJ2-3
CDR3 protein: CASSRRTSGGVFTDTQYF